The rows below give T cell receptor beta chains drawn from one sample of a study of T cells in Graves' hyperthyroidism and ophthalmopathy. Using its own MiXCR run on the multiplex PCR reads, TCRdb lists one record per CDR3 protein. The table shows hundreds of thousands of distinct CDR3 sequences, with 35% to 55% occurring only once. The sequenced sample was peripheral blood or thyroid tissue (not recorded which). These receptors were taken from a woman between 18 and 29 years old with Graves' hyperthyroidism. Each CDR3 is given with its conserved first and last residue.

V: TRBV11-2; J: TRBJ2-7; CDR3: CASSMGQGPSYEQYF
V: TRBV2; J: TRBJ2-3; CDR3: CASSERMGATDTQYF
V: TRBV20-1; J: TRBJ1-1; CDR3: CSARRHGPNTEAFF
V: TRBV29-1; J: TRBJ2-2; CDR3: CSVVQTYTGELFF
V: TRBV2; J: TRBJ2-7; CDR3: CASTQGQAYEQYF
V: TRBV20-1; J: TRBJ1-5; CDR3: CSALKGVSNQPQHF
V: TRBV7-9; J: TRBJ1-2; CDR3: CASSLVGSYGYTF
V: TRBV7-3; J: TRBJ2-7; CDR3: CASSPDSRGYEQYF
V: TRBV7-9; J: TRBJ1-1; CDR3: CASSSQPNTEAFF
V: TRBV10-3; J: TRBJ1-6; CDR3: CAISEGNSPLHF
V: TRBV7-2; J: TRBJ2-7; CDR3: CASSLGLATYEQYF
V: TRBV7-2; J: TRBJ2-5; CDR3: CASSLATDQPQYF
V: TRBV7-9; J: TRBJ1-1; CDR3: CASSMSGTHEEAFF
V: TRBV12-3/TRBV12-4; J: TRBJ1-1; CDR3: CASSPNDGESTEAFF
V: TRBV15; J: TRBJ1-5; CDR3: CAWSVRPNQPQHF
V: TRBV10-3; J: TRBJ2-1; CDR3: CAISESRPVATNEQFF
V: TRBV7-2; J: TRBJ2-5; CDR3: CASSLAGGPYQETQYF
V: TRBV19; J: TRBJ2-5; CDR3: CASADRSETQYF
V: TRBV7-8; J: TRBJ2-2; CDR3: CASRNHSPQRSGELFF
V: TRBV12-3/TRBV12-4; J: TRBJ2-2; CDR3: CASRPQGETSGELFF
V: TRBV19; J: TRBJ1-6; CDR3: CASSPRQRQNSPLHF
V: TRBV9; J: TRBJ1-4; CDR3: CASSTTATNEKLFF
V: TRBV10-3; J: TRBJ1-1; CDR3: CASSPMTGNTEAFF
V: TRBV5-1; J: TRBJ2-7; CDR3: CASSLGEQYEQYF
V: TRBV11-2; J: TRBJ2-2; CDR3: CASSLADRSTGELFF
V: TRBV2; J: TRBJ1-5; CDR3: CASSTYVSGYSNQPQHF